This T cell receptor beta chain stems from a study of cytomegalovirus exposure and HLA in healthy donors. About the research overall: HLA-typed donors contributed approximately 86 million unique TCRs, which were held in an early data release. Study conclusions and caveats: There were a few CMV-associated chains whose specificity for CMV antigens was confirmed in vitro.

V lost 6 bases to trimming and J lost 6 bases, with 7 bases between them. The length of the CDR3 is 11 residues. Germline CDR1 SEHNR, CDR2 FQNEAQ (reference sequence). Primers: 60 Vbeta forward and 13 Jbeta reverse. Clones were sequenced by immunoSEQ multiplex PCR, and TCRdb holds only the in-frame ones, with some missing. The profile shows 150,000 to 200,000 clones, over 65% of them singletons. Concerning this clone: Its antigen is unidentified.

The source material was PBMCs. The receptor comes from a woman under 40 in good health and CMV-seronegative. The gene calls are TRBV7-9 and TRBJ2-3; D gene uncertain. Written as DNA, the CDR3 is TGTGCCAGCAGACAGACGGATACGCAGTATTTT. Its protein is CASRQTDTQYF.